The source of this T cell receptor beta chain is a study of T cell responses to AZD1222 COVID-19 vaccine. This clone has just one count. The antigen remains undetermined. The study pooled second doses at about 4 or about 12 weeks. The CDR3 sequence is 13 residues long. Trimming removed 7 bases from V and 3 bases from J, with 16 bases in between. Germline-derived CDR1 and CDR2 are SQVTM and ANQGSEA. General observations from the study: Nearly half of spike-specific TCRs reportedly go after variant regions that carry no mutations. Spike regions recognized by vaccine-associated CD4 TCRs spanned the protein, led by 160-218 and 743-854.

TCRdb's table, derived via immunoSEQ multiplex PCR, lists solely in-frame clones and lacks some. The sample contains roughly 100,000 clones, approximately 92% of which appear only once. Specimen: peripheral blood, collected 28 days after the second AZD1222 dose. The V call is TRBV29-1, the J call TRBJ2-7; perhaps TRBD2 as D (6 bases). The sequence derives from an adult who received the AZD1222 COVID-19 vaccine. The DNA for the CDR3 is TGCAGCGCCTCGAGGGGACTTGACTACGAGCAGTACTTC. It is translated as CSASRGLDYEQYF.